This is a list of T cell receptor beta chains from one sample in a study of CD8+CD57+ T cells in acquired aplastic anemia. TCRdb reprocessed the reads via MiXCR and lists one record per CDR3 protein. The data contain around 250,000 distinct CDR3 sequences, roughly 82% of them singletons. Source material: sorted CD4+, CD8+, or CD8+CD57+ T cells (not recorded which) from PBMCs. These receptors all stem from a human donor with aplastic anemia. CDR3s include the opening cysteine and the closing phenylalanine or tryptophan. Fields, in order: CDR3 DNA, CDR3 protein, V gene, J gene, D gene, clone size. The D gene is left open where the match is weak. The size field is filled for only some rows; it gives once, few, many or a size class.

TGTGCCAGCAGCGTGGGGAGGGGTGAGACCCAGTACTTC,CASSVGRGETQYF,TRBV5-6,TRBJ2-5,TRBD2,-
TGTGCCAGCAGCTTGTCCAATCTGGGGCCGCACGCGACCCAGTACTTC,CASSLSNLGPHATQYF,TRBV7-9,TRBJ2-5,-,once
TGTGCCAGTAGTTTAGCGAGCGGACCCTACACGGAGTATTTT,CASSLASGPYTEYF,TRBV19,TRBJ2-3,-,few
TGCGCCAGCAGCCAAGGGTGGACTAGCGAGTCCTACGAGCAGTACTTC,CASSQGWTSESYEQYF,TRBV5-1,TRBJ2-7,TRBD2,-
TGCAGTGCTATCGGGGACAGAGCCAAGGGAGATGAAAAACTGTTTTTT,CSAIGDRAKGDEKLFF,TRBV20-1,TRBJ1-4,TRBD1,-
-,CASSSGTREQYVGFF,TRBV7-2,TRBJ2-1,-,-
TGTGCCAGCAGCCTCCCGGGGAATGGCTACACGCACGGTTTT,CASSLPGNGYTHGF,TRBV7-2,TRBJ2-3,-,-
TGTGCCAGCAGCTTAGCGGGAGGCCCAAATCCGCAGTATCATTTT,CASSLAGGPNPQYHF,TRBV7-8,TRBJ1-5,-,-
TGTGCTGGCAGTGATGGCGGGGGGGTTCGGGAGACCCAGTACTTC,CAGSDGGGVRETQYF,TRBV2,TRBJ2-5,TRBD2,-
TGTGCCAGCAGCTTAGATGGGGGGGGGAACAACGAGCAGTTCTTT,CASSLDGGGNNEQFF,TRBV7-9,TRBJ1-1,-,-
TGTGCCAGCAGCTCGGGACCTGCACACTATGGCTACACCTTC,CASSSGPAHYGYTF,TRBV5-1,TRBJ1-2,-,-
TGTGCCAGTAGTATACCAGGCACAGATACGCAGTATTTT,CASSIPGTDTQYF,TRBV19,TRBJ2-3,-,-
TGTGCCAGCAGCTTGGGGGGGGGCTACCTGGCCATGGTCAAGACTTTC,CASSLGGGYLAMVKTF,TRBV2,TRBJ2-6,-,-
TGCGCCAGCAGCCAAGATTGGACAGCCCTTAATCAGCCCCAGCATTTT,CASSQDWTALNQPQHF,TRBV4-1,TRBJ1-5,-,-
TGTGCCAGCAGCTTATCGAGGGGCCGCGATACGCATTTT,CASSLSRGRDTHF,TRBV7-9,TRBJ2-2,-,-
TGTGCCAGCAGCCGGGACAGGCACGGGCTCGTATATGGCTACACCTTC,CASSRDRHGLVYGYTF,TRBV5-4,TRBJ1-2,TRBD1,-
TGTGCCAGCAGGGAAGGGGGACAGAACACAGATACTTTT,CASREGGQNTDTF,TRBV9,TRBJ2-3,TRBD1,-
TGTGCCAGCAGCGTAGCAGTCTCAAGAAATCAGCCAGAGCATTTT,CASSVAVSRNQPEHF,TRBV7-3,TRBJ1-5,-,-
TGTGCCAGCAGCTTAGGGGGGCAAGGGAATTCACCCCTCCACTTT,CASSLGGQGNSPLHF,TRBV11-3,TRBJ1-6,-,few
TGTGCCAGCAGCTTAGCACGACGGGGGGGAAGGAATACGCAGTATTTT,CASSLARRGGRNTQYF,TRBV7-6,TRBJ2-3,TRBD2,-
TGTGCCAGCTCAACAGGGGCCAACGCCGTTAATCACTCCCAGCATTTT,CASSTGANAVNHSQHF,TRBV7-9,TRBJ1-5,TRBD1,-
TGTGCCAGCACCCTTGGGAGGGTCCCCGCTGGCGCCAACCAGTTCTTC,CASTLGRVPAGANQFF,TRBV7-6,TRBJ2-1,TRBD2,few
TGTGCCAGTAGTGTCATCCCCCCTAACTATGGCTACACCTTC,CASSVIPPNYGYTF,TRBV19,TRBJ1-2,-,-
TGTGCCAGCAGCTTTACTGCGTATCTGTACCCCCCACCCCTCCACTTT,CASSFTAYLYPPPLHF,TRBV7-9,TRBJ1-6,-,-
TGTGCCAGCAGCTCTAGCGGGACATGGAGCGAGGAAGCTTTCTTT,CASSSSGTWSEEAFF,TRBV7-3,TRBJ1-1,-,-
TGTGCCAGCAGCTTGGAACTAGAGGCGGGCCGTTTTACGCAGTATTTT,CASSLELEAGRFTQYF,TRBV9,TRBJ2-3,-,-
TGTGCCAGCAGCGTAGGACTACCGGACACAGATACGCCTGAAGCTTTCTTT,CASSVGLPDTDTPEAFF,TRBV9,TRBJ1-1,-,-
TGTGCCACCAGCTGGGAAAGCAGCGGGGAGAGCGATGAGTTC,CATSWESSGESDEF,TRBV7-9,TRBJ2-5,TRBD2,-
TGTGCCAGCAGCGTCGGGGGAGGACCCTATACGCAGTACTTC,CASSVGGGPYTQYF,TRBV15,TRBJ2-7,-,-
TGTGCCAGCAGTTACCCCTGGGACTACGAGCAGTACTTC,CASSYPWDYEQYF,TRBV6-2/TRBV6-3,TRBJ2-7,-,-
TGTGCCAGCAGCGTGGGCGAGGGCGGCTATAATTCGCCCCTCCACTTT,CASSVGEGGYNSPLHF,TRBV9,TRBJ1-6,-,-
TGTGCCAGCAGCTTAGAAGTAGTGGCCAACGTTGTGACTTTCTTT,CASSLEVVANVVTFF,TRBV7-8,TRBJ1-1,-,-
TGTGCCAGCAGCGCCGACATCGCGGACTATAATGAGCACTTCTTCTTT,CASSADIADYNEHFFF,TRBV2,TRBJ1-6,-,-
TGTGCCAGCAGTTATAGTGTCATGGGTTACTATGGCTACACCTTC,CASSYSVMGYYGYTF,TRBV6-6,TRBJ1-2,-,many
TGTGCCAGCAGCGCCCCCCCCGGTCGGGAGCACCAGAACTTT,CASSAPPGREHQNF,TRBV7-2,TRBJ2-3,-,-
TGTGCCAGCAGCCGGGGGGGCCGACAGGGAGGAAACAAGCAGTTCTTC,CASSRGGRQGGNKQFF,TRBV9,TRBJ2-1,-,-
TGTGCCAGTAGTATCTCAGGGCGGAACGAGCAGTACTTC,CASSISGRNEQYF,TRBV19,TRBJ2-7,-,-
TGTGCCAGCAGTTACTGGGCAGCTCAACAAGAGACCCAGTACTTC,CASSYWAAQQETQYF,TRBV10-3,TRBJ2-5,-,-
TGTGCCAGCAGCGTACACCAGAACGGGTGGAGCGAGCAGTTCTTC,CASSVHQNGWSEQFF,TRBV7-6,TRBJ2-1,-,-
TGTGCCAGCAGCTTTGATCCAGACGGGACAGCCCAGTCCTTC,CASSFDPDGTAQSF,TRBV7-8,TRBJ2-3,TRBD1,-
TGTGCCAGCAGTGAGGGGACAGGGGGTTTGAGCAATCAGCCCCAGCATTTT,CASSEGTGGLSNQPQHF,TRBV6-1,TRBJ1-5,TRBD1,-
TGTGCCAGCAGCTTAGGGGCAGACCCCCATAGCCATCAGTTT,CASSLGADPHSHQF,TRBV7-9,TRBJ2-3,-,-
TGTGCCACCTGGGCCGGGGACACCGGGACGCAGTTTTTT,CATWAGDTGTQFF,TRBV24-1,TRBJ2-3,-,-
TGTGCCAGCAGCGTTACTAGCGCGCAGTATTTT,CASSVTSAQYF,TRBV5-4,TRBJ2-3,TRBD2,-
TGTGCCAGCACCCTTAGGGTACAGGCAACAGATACGCAGTATTTT,CASTLRVQATDTQYF,TRBV12-3/TRBV12-4,TRBJ2-3,-,-
TGTGCCAGCGGGGCCGGGGTCACAGGTACGCAGTTTTTC,CASGAGVTGTQFF,TRBV2,TRBJ2-1,-,once
TGTGCCAGCAGCTTAGAGGAGGGTCCGGACGTGCATTATTTT,CASSLEEGPDVHYF,TRBV7-8,TRBJ2-3,-,-
TGTGCCAGCAGCTTCGGGACAGGGGCCTCCTACGAGCAGTACTTC,CASSFGTGASYEQYF,TRBV11-2,TRBJ2-7,TRBD1,-
TGCAGCGCCGGGACAGGTCTTGGGGAGCAGTTCTTC,CSAGTGLGEQFF,TRBV29-1,TRBJ2-1,TRBD1,-
TGTGCCAGCAGTTTCGACAGGGCCCGAGGATCGTTAGCTTTCTTT,CASSFDRARGSLAFF,TRBV27,TRBJ1-1,TRBD1,-
TGCAGTGCTACTCTCGGGGATCGCTCGAACACTGAAGCTTTCTTT,CSATLGDRSNTEAFF,TRBV20-1,TRBJ1-1,-,-
TGTGCCAGCAGCGGAGCGGGAGGTCCCGATAGACAGTATTTT,CASSGAGGPDRQYF,TRBV7-3,TRBJ2-3,TRBD2,-
TGTGCCAGCAGGCCCACAGGGCTCGAGCAGTACTTCTTT,CASRPTGLEQYFF,TRBV7-9,TRBJ2-3,-,-